A single sample is the source of the 9 T cell receptor beta chains below, sequenced in a study of blood T cell repertoires in COVID-19. Assay used: immunoSEQ multiplex PCR; TCRdb lists only in-frame clones, some missing. The table records around 70,000 clones, approximately 90% of them present only once. Sequenced: peripheral blood. The receptors stem from a woman aged 55 to 70 with active COVID-19.

The genes are TRBV23-1 and TRBJ2-3, with D tentatively TRBD1 (6 bases). TRBV23-1 is flagged as an ORF with uncertain function. CDR3 length equals 15 residues. The germline V and J ends were trimmed by 4 bases and 2 bases, with 13 bases remaining between them. CDR3 region: CASSPGTPNTDTQYF. The DNA for the CDR3 is TGCGCCAGCAGTCCCGGGACACCAAACACAGATACGCAGTATTTT.

This chain joins TRBV3-1 (or the pseudogene TRBV3-2) and TRBJ2-1; D may be TRBD1 (6 bases). Deletions cut 3 bases from V and 0 bases from J, with 15 bases between. The CDR3 length is 17 residues. Germline lookup yields CDR1 LGHDT and CDR2 YNNKEL (reference sequence). CDR3 nucleotide sequence: TGTGCCAGCAGCCAGACCCCCAGGGGACCCTCCTACAATGAGCAGTTCTTC. This sequence encodes CASSQTPRGPSYNEQFF.

The chain employs TRBV5-1 and TRBJ2-1; D ambiguous. This CDR3 comprises 12 residues. Trimming took off 1 base at V and 6 bases at J, with 5 bases between the two ends. Germline V gives CDR1 SGHRS, CDR2 YFSETQ. CDR3 protein: CASSLYGNEQFF. The DNA of the CDR3 is TGCGCCAGCAGCTTGTACGGCAATGAGCAGTTCTTC. The complete variable domain, with remaining parts taken from reference TRBV5-1 and TRBJ2-1, reads KAGVTQTPRYLIKTRGQQVTLSCSPISGHRSVSWYQQTPGQGLQFLFEYFSETQRNKGNFPGRFSGRQFSNSRSEMNVSTLELGDSALYLCASSLYGNEQFFGPGTRLTVL.

This clone was picked up one time. J is TRBJ2-7 and V is TRBV3-1 (or the pseudogene TRBV3-2); D ambiguous. The V gene's germline CDR1 is LGHDT and CDR2 YNNKEL (reference sequence). The V end was cut by 3 bases, the J end by 0 bases, with 3 bases between. This CDR3 is built from 12 residues. In DNA form, the CDR3 reads TGTGCCAGCAGCCAGGCCTCCTACGAGCAGTACTTC. Translating it yields CASSQASYEQYF.

The V call is TRBV5-1, the J call TRBJ2-1; TRBD1 aligns across 11 bases. CDR3 length equals 15 residues. V gave up 4 bases and J gave up 8 bases; unmatched junction bases: 8. Germline values: CDR1 SGHRS, CDR2 YFSETQ. The CDR3 loop is CASSKGQGEADEQFF. DNA for the CDR3: TGCGCCAGCAGCAAGGGACAGGGGGAAGCCGATGAGCAGTTCTTC.

The chain recombines TRBV18 with TRBJ2-2, with TRBD2 matching 7 bases. The germline V gene encodes CDR1 KGHSH and CDR2 LQKENI. V shed 6 bases, J shed 7 bases, and the junction held 14 bases outside the gene matches. CDR3 size: 16 residues. CDR3 sequence (DNA): TGTGCCAGCTCCCGGACTGGCGGGAGCAACGGCGGGGAGCTGTTTTTT. Translated: CASSRTGGSNGGELFF.

This chain connects TRBV9 to TRBJ2-7; TRBD1 matches 11 bases. Unmatched junction bases numbered 8, after V lost 4 bases and J lost 5 bases. The germline V gene has CDR1 SGDLS and CDR2 YYNGEE. This CDR3 contains 15 residues. CDR3 residues: CASSTRTGGKDEQYF. DNA of the CDR3: TGTGCCAGCAGCACCCGGACAGGGGGCAAGGACGAGCAGTACTTC.

The chain links TRBV28 to TRBJ2-1; D is perhaps TRBD2 (5 bases). V lost 4 bases to trimming and J lost 2 bases, with 12 bases between them. Germline lookup yields CDR1 MDHEN and CDR2 SYDVKM. The CDR3 has 15 residues. CDR3 sequence (DNA): TGTGCCAGCAGTTCCCCGCCGGAGGCCTACAATGAGCAGTTCTTC. Translating it yields CASSSPPEAYNEQFF.

The chain carries TRBV19 and TRBJ1-2; D unresolved. Germline V gene lookup returns CDR1 LNHDA and CDR2 SQIVND (reference sequence). Trimming removed 2 bases from V and 2 bases from J, with 9 bases in between. This CDR3 is 14 amino acids long. The CDR3 loop reads CASSIYSFNYGYTF. The CDR3 DNA follows: TGTGCCAGTAGTATATACAGTTTCAACTATGGCTACACCTTC.